This TCR beta chain is from a study of cytomegalovirus exposure and HLA in healthy donors. This clone has just one count. Germline CDR1 is SEHNR and CDR2 is FQNEAQ (reference sequence). Trimming pared 4 bases from V and 8 bases from J, leaving 9 bases between. This CDR3 has 12 residues. The primer mix had 60 Vbeta and 13 Jbeta primers. Profiling relied on immunoSEQ multiplex PCR, and the TCRdb table lists in-frame clones only, not all of them. The sample holds nearly 200,000 clones; about four fifths are singletons and the top ten take about 0.1%. Sequenced material: PBMCs. This TCR was sampled from a boy aged 2-9 years in good health and CMV-seronegative. V gene TRBV7-9 combines with J gene TRBJ2-1; tentatively, D is TRBD1 (5 bases). The CDR3, as DNA: TGTGCCAGCAGCTCTTCAGGGCATGAGCAGTTCTTC. It specifies CASSSSGHEQFF.